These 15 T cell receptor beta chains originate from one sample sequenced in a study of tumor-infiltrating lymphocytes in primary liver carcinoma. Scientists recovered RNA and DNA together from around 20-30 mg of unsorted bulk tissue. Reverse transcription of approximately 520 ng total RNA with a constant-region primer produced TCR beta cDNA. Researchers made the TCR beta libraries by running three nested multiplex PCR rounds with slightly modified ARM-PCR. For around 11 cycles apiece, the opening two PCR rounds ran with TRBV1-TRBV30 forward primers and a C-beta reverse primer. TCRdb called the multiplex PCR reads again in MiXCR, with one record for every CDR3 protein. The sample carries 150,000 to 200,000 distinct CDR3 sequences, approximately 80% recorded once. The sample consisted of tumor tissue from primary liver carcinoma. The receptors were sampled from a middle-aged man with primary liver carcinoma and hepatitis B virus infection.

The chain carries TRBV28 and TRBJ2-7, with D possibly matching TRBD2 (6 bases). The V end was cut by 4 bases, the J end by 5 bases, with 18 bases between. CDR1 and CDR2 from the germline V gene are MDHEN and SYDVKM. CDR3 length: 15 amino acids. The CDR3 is CASSSRTNGSNEQYF. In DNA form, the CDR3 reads TGTGCCAGCAGTTCACGGACTAACGGGAGCAACGAGCAGTACTTC.

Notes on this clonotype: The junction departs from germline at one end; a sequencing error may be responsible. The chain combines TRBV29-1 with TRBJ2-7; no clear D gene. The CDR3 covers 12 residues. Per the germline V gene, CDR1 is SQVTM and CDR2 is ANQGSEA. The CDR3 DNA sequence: TGCAGCGTTGTGGACGCACCCGTCGAGCATTACTTC. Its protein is CSVVDAPVEHYF.

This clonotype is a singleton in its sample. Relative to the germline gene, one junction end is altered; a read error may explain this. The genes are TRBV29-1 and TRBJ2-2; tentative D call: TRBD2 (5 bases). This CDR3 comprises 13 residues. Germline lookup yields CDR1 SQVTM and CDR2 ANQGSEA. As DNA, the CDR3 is TGCAGCGTTGATCCCAGGAATACCGGGGAGATGTTTTTT. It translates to CSVDPRNTGEMFF.

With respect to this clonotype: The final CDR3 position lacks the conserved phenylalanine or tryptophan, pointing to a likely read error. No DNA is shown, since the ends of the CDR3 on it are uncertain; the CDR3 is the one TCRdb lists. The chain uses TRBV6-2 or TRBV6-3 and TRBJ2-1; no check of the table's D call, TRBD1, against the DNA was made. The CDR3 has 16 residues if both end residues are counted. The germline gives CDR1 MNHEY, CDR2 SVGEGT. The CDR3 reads CASSFPRGLDHNEQFV.

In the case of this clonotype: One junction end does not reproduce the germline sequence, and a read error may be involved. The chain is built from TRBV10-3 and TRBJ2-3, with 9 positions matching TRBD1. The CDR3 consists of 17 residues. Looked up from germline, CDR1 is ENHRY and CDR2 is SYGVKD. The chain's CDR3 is CDISVSPGTGRADTQYF. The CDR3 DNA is TGTGACATCAGTGTATCCCCCGGGACAGGGAGAGCAGATACGCAATATTTT.

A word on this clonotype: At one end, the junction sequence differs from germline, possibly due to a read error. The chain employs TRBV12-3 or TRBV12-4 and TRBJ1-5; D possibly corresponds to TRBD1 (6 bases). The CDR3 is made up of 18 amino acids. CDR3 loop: CVSSLGLFGTGGHQPQHF. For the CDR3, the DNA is TGTGTCAGCAGTTTAGGGTTATTCGGGACTGGGGGCCATCAGCCCCAGCATTTT.

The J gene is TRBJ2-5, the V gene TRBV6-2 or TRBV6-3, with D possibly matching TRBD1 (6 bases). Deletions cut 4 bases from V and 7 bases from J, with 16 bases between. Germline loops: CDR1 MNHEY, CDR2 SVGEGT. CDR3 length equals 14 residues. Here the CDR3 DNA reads TGTGCCAGCAGTTCACGGACAGTTAAGGCGACCCAGTACTTC. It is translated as CASSSRTVKATQYF.

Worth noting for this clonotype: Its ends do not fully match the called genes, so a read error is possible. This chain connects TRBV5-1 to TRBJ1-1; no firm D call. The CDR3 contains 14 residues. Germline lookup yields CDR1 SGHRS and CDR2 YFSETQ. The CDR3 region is CASSPQCMYTEAFF. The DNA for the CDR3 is TGCGCCAGCAGCCCGCAGTGCATGTACACCGAAGCTTTCTTT.

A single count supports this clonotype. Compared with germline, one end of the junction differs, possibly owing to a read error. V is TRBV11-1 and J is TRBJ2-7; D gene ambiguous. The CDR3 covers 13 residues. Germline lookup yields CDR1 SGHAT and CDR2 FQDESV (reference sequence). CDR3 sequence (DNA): TGTGCCAGCAGCCCGCGTTCAGGCTACGAGCAGATCTTC. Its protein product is CASSPRSGYEQIF.

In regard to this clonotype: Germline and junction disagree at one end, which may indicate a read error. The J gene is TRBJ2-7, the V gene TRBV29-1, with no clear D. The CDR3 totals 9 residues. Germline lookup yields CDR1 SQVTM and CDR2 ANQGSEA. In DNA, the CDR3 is TGCAGCCTTCCCCTAGAGCACTACTTC. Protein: CSLPLEHYF.

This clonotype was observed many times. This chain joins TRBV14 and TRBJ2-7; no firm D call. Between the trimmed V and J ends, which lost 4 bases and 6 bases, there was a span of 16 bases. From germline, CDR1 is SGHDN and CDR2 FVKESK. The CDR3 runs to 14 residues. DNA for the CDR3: TGTGCCAGCAGCCTTCGAGCTCTCCCGGCCGAGCAGTACTTC. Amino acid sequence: CASSLRALPAEQYF.

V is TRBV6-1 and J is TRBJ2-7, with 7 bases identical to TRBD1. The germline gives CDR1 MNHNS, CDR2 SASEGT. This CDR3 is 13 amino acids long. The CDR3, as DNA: TGTGGCACCGAGAGAGGGGGCCACTACGAGCAGTACTTC. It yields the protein CGTERGGHYEQYF.

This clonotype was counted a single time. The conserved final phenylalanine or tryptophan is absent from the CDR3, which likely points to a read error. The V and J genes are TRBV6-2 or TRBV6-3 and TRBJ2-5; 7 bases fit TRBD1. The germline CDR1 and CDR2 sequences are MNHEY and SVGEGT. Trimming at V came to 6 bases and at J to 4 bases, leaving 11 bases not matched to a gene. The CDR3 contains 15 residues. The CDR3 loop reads CASSPLLGGGETQYI. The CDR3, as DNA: TGTGCCAGCAGCCCCCTGCTAGGGGGCGGAGAGACCCAGTACATA.

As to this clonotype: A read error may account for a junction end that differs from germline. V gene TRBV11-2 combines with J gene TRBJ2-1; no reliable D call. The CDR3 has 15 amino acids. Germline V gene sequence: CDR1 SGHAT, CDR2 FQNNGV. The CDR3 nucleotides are TGTACCAGCAGTTTTACCGGGCCACTCGACAATGAGCAGTTCTTC. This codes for CTSSFTGPLDNEQFF.

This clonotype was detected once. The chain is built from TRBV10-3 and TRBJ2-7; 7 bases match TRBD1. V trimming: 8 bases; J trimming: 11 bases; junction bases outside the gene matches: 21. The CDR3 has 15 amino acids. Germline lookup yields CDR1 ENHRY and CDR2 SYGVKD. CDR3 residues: CAIGGQAMNSYEKYF. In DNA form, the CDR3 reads TGTGCCATCGGTGGACAGGCGATGAACTCCTACGAAAAGTACTTC.